This TCR beta chain appears in the sequencing data of a study of blood T cell repertoires in COVID-19. In the study overall: The samples span acute and convalescent COVID-19 from the United States, Italy and Spain.

Using immunoSEQ multiplex PCR, the repertoire was profiled, and TCRdb retains in-frame clones only, with some absent. The sample carries approximately 80,000 clones, around 88% recorded once. V lost 4 bases and J 3 bases, leaving 4 bases between the germline ends. Per germline, CDR1 SGHRS and CDR2 YFSETQ. This CDR3 contains 12 residues. The sequenced sample consisted of peripheral blood. The clonotype was recovered from a woman older than 75 with acute or convalescent COVID-19. The chain joins TRBV5-1 to TRBJ2-2, with D uncertain. CDR3 bases: TGCGCCAGCAGCCGGGACACCGGGGAGCTGTTTTTT. It specifies CASSRDTGELFF.